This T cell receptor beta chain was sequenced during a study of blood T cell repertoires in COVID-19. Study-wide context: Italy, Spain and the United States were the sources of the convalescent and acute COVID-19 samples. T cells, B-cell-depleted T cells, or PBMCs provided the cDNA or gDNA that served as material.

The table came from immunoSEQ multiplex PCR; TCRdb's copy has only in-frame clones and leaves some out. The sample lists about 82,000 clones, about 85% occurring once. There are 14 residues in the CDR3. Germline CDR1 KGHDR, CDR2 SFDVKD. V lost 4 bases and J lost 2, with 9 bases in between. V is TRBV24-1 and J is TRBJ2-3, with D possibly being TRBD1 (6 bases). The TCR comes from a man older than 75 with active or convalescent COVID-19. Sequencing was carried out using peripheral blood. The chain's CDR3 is CATSDRTVTDTQYF. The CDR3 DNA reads TGTGCCACCAGTGACCGGACAGTCACAGATACGCAGTATTTT.